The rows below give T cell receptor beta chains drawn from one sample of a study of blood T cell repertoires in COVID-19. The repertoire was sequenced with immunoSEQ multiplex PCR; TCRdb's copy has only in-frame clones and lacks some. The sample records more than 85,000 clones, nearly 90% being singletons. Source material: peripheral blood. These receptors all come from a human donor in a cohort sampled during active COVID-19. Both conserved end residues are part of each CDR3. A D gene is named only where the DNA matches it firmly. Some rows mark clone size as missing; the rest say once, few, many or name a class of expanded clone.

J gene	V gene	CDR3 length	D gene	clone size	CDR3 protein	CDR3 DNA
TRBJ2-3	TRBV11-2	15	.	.	CASSFERSSGDTQYF	TGTGCCAGCAGCTTCGAGAGATCCTCAGGGGATACGCAGTATTTT
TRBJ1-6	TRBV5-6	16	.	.	CASSLATGVGGSPLHF	TGTGCCAGCAGCTTGGCCACGGGAGTGGGTGGTTCACCCCTCCACTTT
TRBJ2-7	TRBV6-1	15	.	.	CASSELGQTTNEQYF	TGTGCCAGCAGTGAACTTGGACAGACTACCAACGAGCAGTACTTC
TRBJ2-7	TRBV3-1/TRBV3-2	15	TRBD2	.	CASATAGGGSYEQYF	TGTGCCAGCGCGACAGCGGGAGGAGGGTCCTACGAGCAGTACTTC
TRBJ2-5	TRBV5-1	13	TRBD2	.	CASRTGLQETQYF	TGCGCCAGCAGGACGGGACTACAAGAGACCCAGTACTTC
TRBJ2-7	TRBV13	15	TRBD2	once	CASSFSGSSRYEQYF	TGTGCCAGCAGCTTTAGCGGGAGTAGCAGATACGAGCAGTACTTC
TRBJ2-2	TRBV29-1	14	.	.	CSVLRGANTGELFF	TGCAGCGTTCTTCGGGGAGCGAACACCGGGGAGCTGTTTTTT
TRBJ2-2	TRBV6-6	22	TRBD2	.	CASSPRPLPGLAGGPNTGELFF	TGTGCCAGCAGTCCGCGCCCTCTCCCGGGACTAGCGGGGGGACCTAACACCGGGGAGCTGTTTTTT
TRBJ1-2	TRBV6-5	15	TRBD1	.	CASSQPGQGVGGYTF	TGTGCCAGCAGTCAACCGGGACAGGGGGTCGGTGGCTACACCTTC
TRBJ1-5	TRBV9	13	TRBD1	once	CASSGGQNQPQHF	TGTGCCAGCAGCGGGGGACAGAATCAGCCCCAGCATTTT
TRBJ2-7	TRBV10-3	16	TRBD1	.	CAISESLGQGSNEQYF	TGTGCCATCAGTGAGTCTTTGGGACAGGGATCCAACGAGCAGTACTTC
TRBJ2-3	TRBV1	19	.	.	CTSSQDRTSGRGRADTQYF	TGCACCAGCAGCCAAGATAGGACTAGCGGGAGAGGGCGGGCAGATACGCAGTATTTT
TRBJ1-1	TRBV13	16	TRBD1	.	CASSGTPGQGASEAFF	TGTGCCAGCAGCGGGACTCCGGGACAGGGGGCCTCTGAAGCTTTCTTT
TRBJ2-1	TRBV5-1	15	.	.	CASSLGGGSYNEQFF	TGCGCCAGCAGCTTAGGAGGAGGCTCCTACAATGAGCAGTTCTTC
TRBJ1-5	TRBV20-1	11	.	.	CSARVGSSQHF	TGCAGTGCTAGAGTTGGCAGTTCCCAGCATTTT
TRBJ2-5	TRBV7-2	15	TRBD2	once	CASSERLAGAETQYF	TGTGCCAGCAGCGAGCGACTAGCGGGAGCAGAGACCCAGTACTTC
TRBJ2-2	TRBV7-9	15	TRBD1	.	CASSPQGATGGELFF	TGTGCCAGCAGCCCACAGGGGGCGACGGGCGGGGAGCTGTTTTTT
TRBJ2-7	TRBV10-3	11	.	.	CAISDRGEQYF	TGTGCCATCAGTGATCGCGGCGAGCAGTACTTC
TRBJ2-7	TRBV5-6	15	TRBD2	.	CASSLKGGGIYEQYF	TGTGCCAGCAGCCTCAAAGGCGGGGGGATCTACGAGCAGTACTTC
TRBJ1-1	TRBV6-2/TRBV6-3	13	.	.	CASSAQLNTEAFF	TGTGCCAGCAGCGCCCAGTTGAACACTGAAGCTTTCTTT
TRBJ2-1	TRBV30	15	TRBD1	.	CAWSRLDRAYNEQFF	TGTGCCTGGAGTAGACTGGACAGGGCGTACAATGAGCAGTTCTTC
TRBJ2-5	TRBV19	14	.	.	CASREGQQRQTQYF	TGTGCCAGTAGGGAAGGCCAGCAGAGGCAGACCCAGTACTTC
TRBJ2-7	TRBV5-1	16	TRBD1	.	CASSFGRQGGYYEQYF	TGCGCCAGCAGCTTTGGTAGACAGGGTGGTTACTACGAGCAGTACTTC
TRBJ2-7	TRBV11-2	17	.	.	CASSLDVVGSSLYEQYF	TGTGCCAGCAGCTTAGATGTTGTAGGTAGCTCCCTCTACGAGCAGTACTTC
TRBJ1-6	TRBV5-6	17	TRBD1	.	CASSFSGTAPGNSPLHF	TGTGCCAGCAGCTTCTCCGGGACAGCCCCGGGAAATTCACCCCTCCACTTT
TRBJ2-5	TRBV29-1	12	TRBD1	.	CSAWTGPGTQYF	TGCAGCGCATGGACAGGGCCCGGGACCCAGTACTTC
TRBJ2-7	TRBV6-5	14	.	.	CASSYSDGSREQYF	TGTGCCAGCAGTTACAGTGACGGGTCAAGGGAGCAGTACTTC
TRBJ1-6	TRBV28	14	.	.	CASSFRDFGSPLHF	TGTGCCAGCAGTTTTAGGGACTTCGGATCACCCCTCCACTTT
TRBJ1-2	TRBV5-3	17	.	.	CARSSPRAGDNSYGYTF	TGTGCCAGAAGCTCCCCCCGGGCAGGGGATAACTCCTATGGCTACACCTTC
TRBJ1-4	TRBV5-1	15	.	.	CASSLNRVNVEKLFF	TGCGCCAGCAGCTTAAACAGAGTCAATGTGGAAAAACTGTTTTTT
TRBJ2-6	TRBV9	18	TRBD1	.	CASSARTGFYAGANVLTF	TGTGCCAGCAGCGCCCGGACAGGGTTTTACGCTGGGGCCAACGTCCTGACTTTC
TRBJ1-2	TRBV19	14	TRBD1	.	CASSGTGEVYGYTF	TGTGCCAGTAGTGGGACAGGGGAAGTCTATGGCTACACCTTC
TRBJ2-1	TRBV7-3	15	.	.	CASSLSGEAHNEQFF	TGTGCCAGCAGCTTAAGCGGGGAGGCCCACAATGAGCAGTTCTTC
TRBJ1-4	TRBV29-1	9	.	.	CSVERGLVF	TGCAGCGTTGAACGAGGGCTAGTTTTT
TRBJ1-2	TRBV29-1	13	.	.	CSVGHETNYGYTF	TGCAGCGTAGGACATGAGACCAACTATGGCTACACCTTC
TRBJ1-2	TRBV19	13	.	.	CASSIGQDYGYTF	TGTGCCAGTAGTATAGGTCAGGACTATGGCTACACCTTC
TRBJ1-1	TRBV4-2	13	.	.	CASSPQKGVEAFF	TGTGCCAGCAGCCCACAGAAGGGGGTTGAAGCTTTCTTT
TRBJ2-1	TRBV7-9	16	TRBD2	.	CASSGGLAGPSNEQFF	TGTGCCAGCAGCGGGGGACTAGCGGGCCCATCCAATGAGCAGTTCTTC
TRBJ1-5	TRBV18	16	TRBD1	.	CASSPTTGGGNQPQHF	TGTGCCAGCTCACCAACGACAGGGGGCGGCAATCAGCCCCAGCATTTT
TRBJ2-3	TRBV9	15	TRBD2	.	CASSVVGGGTDTQYF	TGTGCCAGCAGCGTAGTTGGCGGGGGGACAGATACGCAGTATTTT
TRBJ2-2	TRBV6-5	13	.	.	CASRSGNTGELFF	TGTGCCAGCAGATCCGGGAACACCGGGGAGCTGTTTTTT
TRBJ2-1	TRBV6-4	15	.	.	CASSPRPSSYNEQFF	TGTGCCAGCAGTCCGCGCCCGAGCTCCTACAATGAGCAGTTCTTC
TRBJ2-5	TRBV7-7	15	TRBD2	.	CASSVSGGPQETQYF	TGTGCTAGCAGCGTTAGCGGGGGGCCCCAAGAGACCCAGTACTTC
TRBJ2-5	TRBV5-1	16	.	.	CASSLGPETVQETQYF	TGCGCCAGCAGCTTGGGACCGGAGACGGTACAAGAGACCCAGTACTTC
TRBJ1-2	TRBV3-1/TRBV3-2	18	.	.	CASSQDGHPDPIHYGYTF	TGTGCCAGCAGCCAAGATGGACATCCGGATCCCATTCACTATGGCTACACCTTC
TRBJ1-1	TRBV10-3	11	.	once	CAISMGAEAFF	TGTGCCATCAGTATGGGCGCTGAAGCTTTCTTT
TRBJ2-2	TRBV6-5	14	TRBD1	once	CASTTTGATGELFF	TGTGCCAGCACAACAACAGGGGCGACCGGGGAGCTGTTTTTT
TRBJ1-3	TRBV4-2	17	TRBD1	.	CASSQDEAGGIGNTIYF	TGTGCCAGCAGCCAAGATGAGGCAGGGGGTATAGGAAACACCATATATTTT
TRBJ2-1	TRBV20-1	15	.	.	CSASPRGDLYNEQFF	TGCAGTGCTAGTCCGCGCGGGGACCTCTACAATGAGCAGTTCTTC
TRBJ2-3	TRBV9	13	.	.	CASRRGGTDTQYF	TGTGCCAGCAGGAGGGGAGGAACAGATACGCAGTATTTT
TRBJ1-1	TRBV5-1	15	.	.	CASSFERQANTEAFF	TGCGCCAGCAGCTTTGAAAGACAGGCGAACACTGAAGCTTTCTTT
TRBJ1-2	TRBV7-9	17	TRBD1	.	CASSLLSGQGDHFGYTF	TGTGCCAGCAGCTTATTATCGGGACAGGGTGATCATTTTGGCTACACCTTC
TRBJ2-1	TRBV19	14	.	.	CASGWWSSYNEQFF	TGTGCCAGCGGCTGGTGGAGCTCCTACAATGAGCAGTTCTTC
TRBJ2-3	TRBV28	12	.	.	CASSPYTDTQYF	TGTGCCAGCAGTCCCTACACAGATACGCAGTATTTT
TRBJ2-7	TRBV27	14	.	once	CASSTGPGTYEQYF	TGTGCCAGCAGTACGGGTCCCGGGACCTACGAGCAGTACTTC
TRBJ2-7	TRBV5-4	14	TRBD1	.	CASRVRDRGGEQYF	TGTGCCAGCAGGGTCCGGGACAGGGGAGGGGAGCAGTACTTC
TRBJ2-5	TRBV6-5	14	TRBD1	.	CASTSSQGLETQYF	TGTGCCAGCACCTCTTCACAGGGGCTTGAGACCCAGTACTTC